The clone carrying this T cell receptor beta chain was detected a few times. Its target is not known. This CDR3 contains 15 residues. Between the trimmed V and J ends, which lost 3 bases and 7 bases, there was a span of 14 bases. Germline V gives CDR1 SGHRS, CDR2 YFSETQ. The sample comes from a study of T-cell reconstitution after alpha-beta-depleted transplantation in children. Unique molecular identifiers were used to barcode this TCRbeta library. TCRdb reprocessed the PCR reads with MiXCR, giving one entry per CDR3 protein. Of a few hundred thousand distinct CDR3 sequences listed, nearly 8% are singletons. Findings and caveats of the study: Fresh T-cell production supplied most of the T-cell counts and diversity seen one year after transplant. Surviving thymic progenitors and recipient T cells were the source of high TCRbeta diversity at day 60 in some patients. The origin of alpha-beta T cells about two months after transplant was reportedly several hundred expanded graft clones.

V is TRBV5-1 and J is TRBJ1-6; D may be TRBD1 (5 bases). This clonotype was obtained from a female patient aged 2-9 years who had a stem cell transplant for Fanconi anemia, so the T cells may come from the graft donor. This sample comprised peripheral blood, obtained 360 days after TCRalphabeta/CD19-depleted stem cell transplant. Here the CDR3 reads CASSSRGESNSPLHF. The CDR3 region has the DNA TGCGCCAGCAGCTCTCGGGGGGAATCCAATTCACCCCTCCACTTT.